Sequencing of this T cell receptor beta chain was carried out in a study of T cells after posttransplantation cyclophosphamide. Control samples came 1 year after myeloablative marrow transplants with methotrexate plus calcineurin inhibitor. TCRdb's table, derived via immunoSEQ multiplex PCR, lists solely in-frame clones and lacks some. The sample consists of 20,000 or so clones, approximately 90% of them appearing once. V lost 3 bases and J lost 3; bases outside the gene matches: 3. Per the germline V gene, CDR1 is MGHRA and CDR2 is YSYEKL. The CDR3 runs 15 residues. Here the sequenced sample was PBMCs, taken about 360 days after allogeneic stem cell transplant with calcineurin inhibitor and methotrexate. The chain combines TRBV4-1 with TRBJ2-7; TRBD2 matches at 12 bases. This receptor was obtained from a female patient aged 30-39 years who received an allogeneic stem cell transplant from an unrelated donor, was CMV-positive, and had acute and chronic GVHD. Some T cells could come from the graft donor. CDR3 amino acids: CASSHSTSGSYEQYF. Here the CDR3 DNA reads TGCGCCAGCAGCCACTCGACTAGCGGGAGCTACGAGCAGTACTTC.